This T cell receptor (beta chain) was recorded in a study of blood T cell repertoires in COVID-19. Whole-study context: The origin of the acute and convalescent COVID-19 samples was the United States, Italy and Spain. T cells, B-cell-depleted T cells, or PBMCs provided the cDNA or gDNA that served as material.

Produced via immunoSEQ multiplex PCR; TCRdb's table is partial and in-frame only. Of 300,000 to 350,000 clones listed, approximately 90% are singletons. Sequencing was done on a sample of peripheral blood. The clonotype was recovered from a man between 18 and 29 years old with active or convalescent COVID-19.

CDR3 in DNA: TGCGCCAGCAGCCAGGTCTCCGGGACAGAAAATCCTGGAAACACCATATATTTT. Amino acids: CASSQVSGTENPGNTIYF. V gene TRBV4-3 combines with J gene TRBJ1-3; 7 bases are a match to TRBD1. The CDR3 totals 18 residues. The J segment lost 2 bases and the V segment lost 3 bases, leaving 13 bases of the junction unmatched. CDR1 is LGHNA, CDR2 YSLEER, per germline.